The entry below gives a single TCR beta chain sequence along with its context. The data originate from a study of blood T cell repertoires in COVID-19. Study members were between about 18 and 100 years old and lived in approximately 25 US regions. Participant-reported clinical history was the basis for cohort assignment. The method was immunoSEQ multiplex PCR; TCRdb's version includes in-frame clones alone and lacks a portion of them. The repertoire holds hundreds of thousands of clones, with 80% to 90% as singletons. Germline V gene lookup returns CDR1 SQVTM and CDR2 ANQGSEA. This CDR3 has 16 residues. With 5 bases clipped from V and 1 base from J, the junction kept 13 bases outside the gene matches.

The sequence came from a woman aged 35 to 49 with acute COVID-19. The rearrangement links TRBV29-1 to TRBJ1-1; 7 bases are shared with TRBD1. Sample: PBMCs or T cells enriched from blood (not recorded which). CDR3 sequence: CSVFGAGGRENTEAFF. CDR3 bases: TGCAGCGTTTTTGGTGCAGGGGGGCGGGAGAACACTGAAGCTTTCTTT.